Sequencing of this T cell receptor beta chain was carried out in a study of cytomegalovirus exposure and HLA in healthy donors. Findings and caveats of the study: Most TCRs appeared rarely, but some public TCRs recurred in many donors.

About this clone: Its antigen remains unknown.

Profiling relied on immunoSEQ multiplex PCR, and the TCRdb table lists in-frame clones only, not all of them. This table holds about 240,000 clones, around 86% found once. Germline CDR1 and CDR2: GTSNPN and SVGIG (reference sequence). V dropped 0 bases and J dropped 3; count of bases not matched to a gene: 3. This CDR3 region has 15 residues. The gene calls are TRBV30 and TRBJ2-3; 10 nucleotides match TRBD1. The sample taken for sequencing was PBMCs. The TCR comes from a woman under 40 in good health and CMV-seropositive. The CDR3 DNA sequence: TGTGCCTGGAGTGTCTGGGACAGGGGAACAGATACGCAGTATTTT. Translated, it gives CAWSVWDRGTDTQYF.